These T cell receptor beta chains were read from a single sample in a study of coeliac disease. The method was immunoSEQ multiplex PCR; TCRdb's version includes in-frame clones alone and lacks a portion of them. The sample lists about 2,100 clones, about 75% occurring once. Sequenced: lamina propria lymphocytes from the gut. All receptors derive from a woman aged 45-65 years with celiac disease on a gluten-free diet. The CDR3 runs from the conserved cysteine through the conserved F or W. Fields, in order: CDR3 DNA, CDR3 protein, CDR3 length, J gene, D gene, V gene, clone size. A D gene is named only where the DNA matches it firmly. Some rows have no size entry. The others give once, few or many, or a class for an expanded clone.

CDR3 DNA: TGTGCCAGCAGTTTGAGACAGACCGGCGAGCAGTACTTC
CDR3 protein: CASSLRQTGEQYF
CDR3 length: 13
J gene: TRBJ2-7
D gene: -
V gene: TRBV28
clone size: -

CDR3 DNA: TGTGCCAGCAGATCCGACAGGGCTTGGGATGGGGAGCAGTACTTC
CDR3 protein: CASRSDRAWDGEQYF
CDR3 length: 15
J gene: TRBJ2-7
D gene: TRBD1
V gene: TRBV28
clone size: -

CDR3 DNA: TGTGCCAGCAGTGGAGGGCTCGATCAGCCCCAGCATTTT
CDR3 protein: CASSGGLDQPQHF
CDR3 length: 13
J gene: TRBJ1-5
D gene: -
V gene: TRBV2
clone size: -

CDR3 DNA: TGTGCCAGCTCACCGAGCCACCCCGCTAACAATGAGCAGTTCTTC
CDR3 protein: CASSPSHPANNEQFF
CDR3 length: 15
J gene: TRBJ2-1
D gene: -
V gene: TRBV18
clone size: -

CDR3 DNA: TGTGCCAGCAGCCCAGGACAGAGGTATGGCTACACCTTC
CDR3 protein: CASSPGQRYGYTF
CDR3 length: 13
J gene: TRBJ1-2
D gene: -
V gene: TRBV28
clone size: -

CDR3 DNA: TGCGCCAGCAGCCCCTACAGGGCCGACGAGCAGTACTTC
CDR3 protein: CASSPYRADEQYF
CDR3 length: 13
J gene: TRBJ2-7
D gene: -
V gene: TRBV5-1
clone size: -

CDR3 DNA: TGTGCCAGCAGTCTAACAGGGTTGGGATACAATGAGCAGTTCTTC
CDR3 protein: CASSLTGLGYNEQFF
CDR3 length: 15
J gene: TRBJ2-1
D gene: -
V gene: TRBV28
clone size: -

CDR3 DNA: TGTGCCAGCGGAAAAATTTTTAAAGGGACAGGGTACTACGAGCAGTACTTC
CDR3 protein: CASGKIFKGTGYYEQYF
CDR3 length: 17
J gene: TRBJ2-7
D gene: -
V gene: TRBV21-1
clone size: -

CDR3 DNA: TGTGCCAGCAGTTTATGGCAGGGATCCTATGGCTACACCTTC
CDR3 protein: CASSLWQGSYGYTF
CDR3 length: 14
J gene: TRBJ1-2
D gene: -
V gene: TRBV28
clone size: once

CDR3 DNA: TGTGCCAGCACATTGAACACTGAAGCTTTCTTT
CDR3 protein: CASTLNTEAFF
CDR3 length: 11
J gene: TRBJ1-1
D gene: -
V gene: TRBV4-2
clone size: once

CDR3 DNA: TGTGCCAGCAGCTTGATGACTGAGACCCAGTACTTC
CDR3 protein: CASSLMTETQYF
CDR3 length: 12
J gene: TRBJ2-5
D gene: -
V gene: TRBV7-2
clone size: once

CDR3 DNA: TGTGCCAGCAGCTTGCGAGACAGGATTTATGGCTACACCTTC
CDR3 protein: CASSLRDRIYGYTF
CDR3 length: 14
J gene: TRBJ1-2
D gene: -
V gene: TRBV5-6
clone size: -

CDR3 DNA: TGTGCCAGCAGCCGTCCTGGGAGTACGACCTACGAGCAGTACTTC
CDR3 protein: CASSRPGSTTYEQYF
CDR3 length: 15
J gene: TRBJ2-7
D gene: -
V gene: TRBV5-4
clone size: -

CDR3 DNA: TGTGCCAGCAGCTTAGCCCCCAAAGATACGCAGTATTTT
CDR3 protein: CASSLAPKDTQYF
CDR3 length: 13
J gene: TRBJ2-3
D gene: -
V gene: TRBV7-7
clone size: -

CDR3 DNA: TGCGCCAGCAGTACGGCTAGCGGGGTTGATACGCAGTATTTT
CDR3 protein: CASSTASGVDTQYF
CDR3 length: 14
J gene: TRBJ2-3
D gene: TRBD2
V gene: TRBV5-1
clone size: -

CDR3 DNA: TGTGCCATCCGACCCCCAGGGGGGGAGCAGTACTTC
CDR3 protein: CAIRPPGGEQYF
CDR3 length: 12
J gene: TRBJ2-7
D gene: -
V gene: TRBV10-3
clone size: -

CDR3 DNA: TGTGCCAGCAGCTTAGAGGGGCACCAGCCCCAGCATTTT
CDR3 protein: CASSLEGHQPQHF
CDR3 length: 13
J gene: TRBJ1-5
D gene: -
V gene: TRBV7-2
clone size: -

CDR3 DNA: TGTGCCAGCAGCTGGGACAGTCGGGAGCAGCCCCAGCATTTT
CDR3 protein: CASSWDSREQPQHF
CDR3 length: 14
J gene: TRBJ1-5
D gene: TRBD1
V gene: TRBV6-1
clone size: -

CDR3 DNA: TGTCCTGGGAGGGTTATTCGAAGCGAACAAAGTCGGGCCAACGTCCTGACTTTC
CDR3 protein: CPGRVIRSEQSRANVLTF
CDR3 length: 18
J gene: TRBJ2-6
D gene: -
V gene: TRBV22-1
clone size: -

CDR3 DNA: TGTGCCAGCTCCAGCAGACAAAATGAAAAACTGTTTTTT
CDR3 protein: CASSSRQNEKLFF
CDR3 length: 13
J gene: TRBJ1-4
D gene: -
V gene: TRBV6-5
clone size: -

CDR3 DNA: TGTGCCAGCTCACCACCAGGGCGGGGGCACTACAATGAGCAGTTCTTC
CDR3 protein: CASSPPGRGHYNEQFF
CDR3 length: 16
J gene: TRBJ2-1
D gene: -
V gene: TRBV18
clone size: -

CDR3 DNA: TGCGCCAGCAGCCCCTCCGCAGGGGGACTTGAGACCCAGTACTTC
CDR3 protein: CASSPSAGGLETQYF
CDR3 length: 15
J gene: TRBJ2-5
D gene: -
V gene: TRBV5-1
clone size: -

CDR3 DNA: TGTGCCAGCAGATCCGGTTCGGGGGGAAGGACTGAAGCTTTCTTT
CDR3 protein: CASRSGSGGRTEAFF
CDR3 length: 15
J gene: TRBJ1-1
D gene: -
V gene: TRBV28
clone size: -

CDR3 DNA: TGTGCCTACATGACAGGGGCCGGTAGATTACTTAACACCGGGGAGCTGTTTTTT
CDR3 protein: CAYMTGAGRLLNTGELFF
CDR3 length: 18
J gene: TRBJ2-2
D gene: TRBD1
V gene: TRBV30
clone size: few

CDR3 DNA: TGTGCCAGCCAGGCCCCGAATCAGCCCCAGCATTTT
CDR3 protein: CASQAPNQPQHF
CDR3 length: 12
J gene: TRBJ1-5
D gene: -
V gene: TRBV2
clone size: -

CDR3 DNA: TGTGCCAGCAGTTCCTCCGGGATACTGCGCCCCTATGGCTACACCTTC
CDR3 protein: CASSSSGILRPYGYTF
CDR3 length: 16
J gene: TRBJ1-2
D gene: -
V gene: TRBV27
clone size: -

CDR3 DNA: TGCGCCAGCAGCTCGGCGTGGGGACAAACCACCGGGGAGCTGTTTTTT
CDR3 protein: CASSSAWGQTTGELFF
CDR3 length: 16
J gene: TRBJ2-2
D gene: -
V gene: TRBV5-1
clone size: -

CDR3 DNA: TGCGCCAGCAGCCAAGCTCGAACAGGGTCCTATAATTCACCCCTCCACTTT
CDR3 protein: CASSQARTGSYNSPLHF
CDR3 length: 17
J gene: TRBJ1-6
D gene: -
V gene: TRBV4-1
clone size: -

CDR3 DNA: TGTGCCAGCAACAACCCACACAGGGGATCCACTGAAGCTTTCTTT
CDR3 protein: CASNNPHRGSTEAFF
CDR3 length: 15
J gene: TRBJ1-1
D gene: TRBD1
V gene: TRBV9
clone size: -

CDR3 DNA: TGTGCCTGGACCCCCCAGGGCGTAGGTTCACCCCTCCACTTT
CDR3 protein: CAWTPQGVGSPLHF
CDR3 length: 14
J gene: TRBJ1-6
D gene: -
V gene: TRBV30
clone size: -

CDR3 DNA: TGTGCCAGCAGTTCCCTTCCGCGGGGGGGCCGAGATACGCAGTATTTT
CDR3 protein: CASSSLPRGGRDTQYF
CDR3 length: 16
J gene: TRBJ2-3
D gene: TRBD2
V gene: TRBV27
clone size: -

CDR3 DNA: TGCGCCAGCAGCTTGAGTAGCGGGGGGGCGATGGAGACCCAGTACTTC
CDR3 protein: CASSLSSGGAMETQYF
CDR3 length: 16
J gene: TRBJ2-5
D gene: TRBD2
V gene: TRBV5-1
clone size: -

CDR3 DNA: TGCGCCAGCAGGGACAGGGGGCTAGACGAGCAGTACTTC
CDR3 protein: CASRDRGLDEQYF
CDR3 length: 13
J gene: TRBJ2-7
D gene: TRBD1
V gene: TRBV23-1
clone size: -

CDR3 DNA: TGTGCCAGCACCCTGGGGGGGGGAAATGAAAAACTGTTTTTT
CDR3 protein: CASTLGGGNEKLFF
CDR3 length: 14
J gene: TRBJ1-4
D gene: -
V gene: TRBV28
clone size: -

CDR3 DNA: TGTGCCAGCAGTTCCGAACCGCGACGAAACCGAGGGGATACGCAGTATTTT
CDR3 protein: CASSSEPRRNRGDTQYF
CDR3 length: 17
J gene: TRBJ2-3
D gene: -
V gene: TRBV28
clone size: -

CDR3 DNA: TGCAGCGTTGGCGGGGGATATCAAGAGACCCAGTACTTC
CDR3 protein: CSVGGGYQETQYF
CDR3 length: 13
J gene: TRBJ2-5
D gene: TRBD2
V gene: TRBV29-1
clone size: -

CDR3 DNA: TGTGCCAGCAGCTTAGAGAAGAGTGCGCCCCAGCATTTT
CDR3 protein: CASSLEKSAPQHF
CDR3 length: 13
J gene: TRBJ1-5
D gene: -
V gene: TRBV7-2
clone size: -

CDR3 DNA: TGTGCCAGCAGCGGGGGGGGGACAACCAGTGGCTACACCTTC
CDR3 protein: CASSGGGTTSGYTF
CDR3 length: 14
J gene: TRBJ1-2
D gene: -
V gene: TRBV9
clone size: -

CDR3 DNA: TGTGCCAGCAGCCAGCCGGGACAGCTGGATGAGCAGTTCTTC
CDR3 protein: CASSQPGQLDEQFF
CDR3 length: 14
J gene: TRBJ2-1
D gene: TRBD1
V gene: TRBV7-2
clone size: -

CDR3 DNA: TGTGCCAGCAGTTGTCATAACACTGAAGCTTTCTTT
CDR3 protein: CASSCHNTEAFF
CDR3 length: 12
J gene: TRBJ1-1
D gene: -
V gene: TRBV6-5
clone size: -